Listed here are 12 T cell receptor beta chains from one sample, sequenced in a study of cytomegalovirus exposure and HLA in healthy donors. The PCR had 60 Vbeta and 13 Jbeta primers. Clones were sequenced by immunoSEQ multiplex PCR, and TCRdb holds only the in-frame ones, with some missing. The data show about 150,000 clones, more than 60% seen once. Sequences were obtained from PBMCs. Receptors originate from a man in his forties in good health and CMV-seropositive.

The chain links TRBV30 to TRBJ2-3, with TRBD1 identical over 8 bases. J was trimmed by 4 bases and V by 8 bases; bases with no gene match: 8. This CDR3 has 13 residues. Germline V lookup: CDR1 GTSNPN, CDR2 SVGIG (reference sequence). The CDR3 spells CAGSRGPPDTQYF. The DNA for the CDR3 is TGTGCCGGCTCCAGGGGGCCCCCAGATACGCAGTATTTT.

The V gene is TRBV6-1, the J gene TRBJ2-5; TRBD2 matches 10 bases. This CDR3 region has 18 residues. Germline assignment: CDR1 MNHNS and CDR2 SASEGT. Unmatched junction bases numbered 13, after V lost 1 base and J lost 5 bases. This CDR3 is CASSEVWLAGAPGETQYF. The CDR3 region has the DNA TGTGCCAGCAGTGAAGTCTGGCTAGCGGGAGCCCCCGGGGAGACCCAGTACTTC.

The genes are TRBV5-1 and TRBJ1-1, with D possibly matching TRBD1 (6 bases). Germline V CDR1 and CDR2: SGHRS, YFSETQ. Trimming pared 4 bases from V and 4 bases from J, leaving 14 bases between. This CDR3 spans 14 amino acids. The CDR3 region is CASSPGGRATEAFF. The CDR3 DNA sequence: TGCGCCAGCAGCCCTGGGGGCAGGGCCACTGAAGCTTTCTTT.

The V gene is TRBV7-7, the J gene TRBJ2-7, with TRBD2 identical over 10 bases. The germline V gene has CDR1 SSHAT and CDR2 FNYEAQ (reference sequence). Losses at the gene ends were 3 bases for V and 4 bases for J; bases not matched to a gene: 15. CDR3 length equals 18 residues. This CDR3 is CASSFMGLAQTSFYEQYF. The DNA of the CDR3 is TGTGCCAGCAGCTTTATGGGACTAGCGCAAACATCATTTTACGAGCAGTACTTC. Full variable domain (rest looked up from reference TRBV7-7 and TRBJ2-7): GAGVSQSPRYKVTKRGQDVTLRCDPISSHATLYWYQQALGQGPEFLTYFNYEAQPDKSGLPSDRFSAERPEGSISTLTIQRTEQRDSAMYRCASSFMGLAQTSFYEQYFGPGTRLTVT.

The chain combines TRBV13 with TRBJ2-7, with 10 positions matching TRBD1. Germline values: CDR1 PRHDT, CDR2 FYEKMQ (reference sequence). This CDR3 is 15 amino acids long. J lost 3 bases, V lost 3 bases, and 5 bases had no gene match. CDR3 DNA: TGTGCCAGCAGCTTTGGGGGGACAGGGGTCTACGAGCAGTACTTC. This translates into CASSFGGTGVYEQYF.

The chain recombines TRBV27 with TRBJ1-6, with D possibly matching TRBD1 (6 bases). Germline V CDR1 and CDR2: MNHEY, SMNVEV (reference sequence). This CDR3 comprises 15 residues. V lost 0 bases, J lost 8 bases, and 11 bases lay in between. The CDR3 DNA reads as TGTGCCAGCAGTTTATCATCAGGGGTTGATTCACCCCTCCACTTT. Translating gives CASSLSSGVDSPLHF.

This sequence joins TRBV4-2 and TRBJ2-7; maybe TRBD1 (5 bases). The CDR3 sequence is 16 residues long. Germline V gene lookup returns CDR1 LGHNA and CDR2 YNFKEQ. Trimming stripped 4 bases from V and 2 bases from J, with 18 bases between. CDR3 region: CASSPRAVFEPYEQYF. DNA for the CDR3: TGTGCCAGCAGCCCCAGGGCCGTCTTTGAACCCTACGAGCAGTACTTC.

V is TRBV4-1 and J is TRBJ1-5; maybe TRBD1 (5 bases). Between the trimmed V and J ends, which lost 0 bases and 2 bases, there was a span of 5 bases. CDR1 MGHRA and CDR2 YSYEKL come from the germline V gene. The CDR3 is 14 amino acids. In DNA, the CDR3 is TGCGCCAGCAGCCAAGACAGGGGCAATCAGCCCCAGCATTTT. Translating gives CASSQDRGNQPQHF.

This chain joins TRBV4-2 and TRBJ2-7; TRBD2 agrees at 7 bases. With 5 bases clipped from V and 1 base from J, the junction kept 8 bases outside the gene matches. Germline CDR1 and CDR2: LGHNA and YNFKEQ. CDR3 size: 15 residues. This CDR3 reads CASSLWASGSYEQYF. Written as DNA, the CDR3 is TGTGCCAGCAGCTTATGGGCTAGCGGTTCCTACGAGCAGTACTTC.

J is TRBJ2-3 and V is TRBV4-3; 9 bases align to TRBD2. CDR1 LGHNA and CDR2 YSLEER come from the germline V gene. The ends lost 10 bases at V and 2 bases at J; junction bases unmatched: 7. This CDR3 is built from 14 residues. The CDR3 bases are TGCGCCACCGGGGGGGGACTAGCCACAGATACGCAGTATTTT. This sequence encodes CATGGGLATDTQYF.

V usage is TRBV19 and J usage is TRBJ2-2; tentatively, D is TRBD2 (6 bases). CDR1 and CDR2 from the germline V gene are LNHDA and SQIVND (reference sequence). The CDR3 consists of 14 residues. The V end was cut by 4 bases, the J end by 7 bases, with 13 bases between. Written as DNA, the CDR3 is TGTGCCAGTAGTAGGGGGAGGCGGATCGGGGAGCTGTTTTTT. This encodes CASSRGRRIGELFF.

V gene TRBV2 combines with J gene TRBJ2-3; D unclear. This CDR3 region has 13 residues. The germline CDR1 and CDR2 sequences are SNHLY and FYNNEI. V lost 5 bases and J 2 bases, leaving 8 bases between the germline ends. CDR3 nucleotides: TGTGCCAGCAGTCTAACCCCCACAGATACGCAGTATTTT. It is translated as CASSLTPTDTQYF.